This T cell receptor beta chain was sequenced for a study of T-cell memory formation after mild COVID-19. Points on this clonotype: Its antigen is still unknown.

Germline CDR1 is SGHNT and CDR2 is YYREEE (reference sequence). V gave up 2 bases and J gave up 9 bases; unmatched junction bases: 9. The length of the CDR3 is 15 residues. Study observations and caveats: Cross-reactive memory apparently joined, as some responding clones appeared in pre-infection memory. CD4+ contracting clones were mainly CM and EM; CD8+ ones, EMRA.

A single record per CDR3 protein comes from TCRdb applying MiXCR to the 5' RACE reads. The table lists roughly 250,000 distinct CDR3 sequences, about a sixth of them singletons, with about 4% in the top ten. The sample was PBMCs or a T cell subset sorted from them (not recorded which). This clonotype originated in a man between 18 and 35 years old who had mild COVID-19 (a few samples of this study predate the infection). Cell type and time point are not known. The chain combines TRBV5-4 with TRBJ2-1; 9 bases line up with TRBD1. CDR3 nucleotide sequence: TGTGCCAGCAGCTTTAGGGGACAGGGTAAGGGTGAGCAGTTCTTC. Amino acid sequence: CASSFRGQGKGEQFF.